The 5 T cell receptor beta chains below come from one sample, sequenced in a study of Graves' ophthalmopathy and Graves' hyperthyroidism. Scientists amplified the TCR beta CDR3 regions from RNA transcripts. HTBI primers served in a first-round RT-PCR, which a second-round multiplex PCR followed. Each CDR3 protein is one row after TCRdb ran MiXCR on the multiplex PCR reads. The sample lists about 500,000 distinct CDR3 sequences; less than 40% were seen once. The sequenced sample consisted of peripheral blood or thyroid tissue (not recorded which). All receptors come from an adult man with Graves' hyperthyroidism.

The chain uses TRBV5-6 and TRBJ2-7, with 11 bases matching TRBD1. The CDR3 runs to 15 residues. Trimming cost V 4 bases and J 2 bases; bases outside gene matches: 5. Germline V gives CDR1 SGHDT, CDR2 YYEEEE. CDR3 residues: CASSLRDRGTYEQYF. The CDR3 nucleotides read TGTGCCAGCAGCCTACGGGACAGGGGGACCTACGAGCAGTACTTC.

This clonotype was detected a few times. This CDR3 reads CASSVGGSVNTEAFF. The CDR3, as DNA: TGTGCCAGCAGCGTAGGGGGGTCGGTGAACACTGAAGCTTTCTTT. The chain combines TRBV9 with TRBJ1-1, with D maybe TRBD1 (5 bases). This CDR3 has 15 residues. Germline V gene data show CDR1 as SGDLS and CDR2 as YYNGEE. Trimming left V 0 bases short and J 0 bases short, with 9 bases between.

J is TRBJ2-7 and V is TRBV6-5; TRBD1 agrees at 7 bases. V gave up 5 bases and J gave up 0 bases; unmatched junction bases: 7. Per germline, CDR1 MNHEY and CDR2 SVGAGI. The CDR3 totals 15 residues. The CDR3 bases are TGTGCCAGCAGTCGACAGGGTGAAATCTCCTACGAGCAGTACTTC. This codes for CASSRQGEISYEQYF.

A note on this clonotype: One end of the junction varies from germline; a read error may be responsible. V gene TRBV7-9 combines with J gene TRBJ2-7; perhaps TRBD1 as D (5 bases). The germline V gene has CDR1 SEHNR and CDR2 FQNEAQ (reference sequence). CDR3 length: 15 amino acids. The DNA of the CDR3 is TGTGCCTGCAGCCCGTCGGACAACTACCTCTACGAGCAGTACTTC. Protein product: CACSPSDNYLYEQYF.

As for this clonotype: Its ends do not fully match the called genes, so a read error is possible. V gene TRBV7-9 combines with J gene TRBJ2-6; D possibly corresponds to TRBD2 (6 bases). Per germline, CDR1 SEHNR and CDR2 FQNEAQ (reference sequence). The CDR3 loop spans 13 amino acids. The CDR3 DNA reads as TGTGCCAGCAGCTCCGTGGGGGGTAACGTCCCGACTTTC. Residues: CASSSVGGNVPTF.